This record concerns one TCR beta chain sequence. TCRdb's copy holds only in-frame clones and misses some; the assay was immunoSEQ multiplex PCR. The sample has under 65,000 clones; approximately 84% are singletons. This sample was included in a study of lymphopenia after photon versus proton radiotherapy. The sequenced sample was peripheral blood, obtained from a patient treated with proton-based radiotherapy. The sequence was obtained from a man in his sixties with pancreatic cancer.

CDR3 loop: CAISQNQGPYEQYF. CDR3 in DNA: TGTGCCATCAGTCAGAACCAGGGCCCCTACGAGCAGTACTTC. The V call is TRBV10-3, the J call TRBJ2-7; possibly TRBD1 for D (5 bases). Per the germline V gene, CDR1 is ENHRY and CDR2 is SYGVKD. CDR3 length: 14 amino acids. The V end was cut by 5 bases, the J end by 2 bases, with 13 bases between.